The 32 T cell receptor beta chains below all came from one sample that was sequenced in a study of T cell responses to AZD1222 COVID-19 vaccine. Clones were read by immunoSEQ multiplex PCR, and TCRdb kept only the in-frame ones, dropping some. The repertoire holds 95,000 to 100,000 clones, with roughly nine tenths as singletons. Sample: peripheral blood, taken on day 0 of AZD1222 vaccination. These receptors were obtained from an adult in good health.

The V call is TRBV5-1, the J call TRBJ2-5; 13 bases fit TRBD2. Germline CDR1 is SGHRS and CDR2 is YFSETQ. The CDR3 runs to 15 residues. The V segment lost 3 bases and the J segment 4 bases; nucleotides outside the gene matches: 3. The CDR3, as DNA: TGCGCCAGCAGCTATGGGACTAGCGGGGTAGAGACCCAGTACTTC. Protein product: CASSYGTSGVETQYF. The variable domain in full, with the rest retrieved from reference TRBV5-1 and TRBJ2-5, is KAGVTQTPRYLIKTRGQQVTLSCSPISGHRSVSWYQQTPGQGLQFLFEYFSETQRNKGNFPGRFSGRQFSNSRSEMNVSTLELGDSALYLCASSYGTSGVETQYFGPGTRLLVL.

This clone was counted only a few times. V and J are TRBV3-1 (or the pseudogene TRBV3-2) and TRBJ2-2; 11 bases are a match to TRBD1. The CDR3 totals 18 residues. V lost 3 bases to trimming and J lost 0 bases; unmatched junction nucleotides: 6. Germline CDR1 LGHDT, CDR2 YNNKEL (reference sequence). The CDR3 DNA reads TGTGCCAGCAGCCAGAGGACAGGGGGCTGGCCGAACACCGGGGAGCTGTTTTTT. It translates to CASSQRTGGWPNTGELFF.

The chain carries TRBV28 and TRBJ2-5; D may be TRBD1 or TRBD2 (5 bases each). CDR1 and CDR2 from the germline V gene are MDHEN and SYDVKM. V lost 4 bases, J lost 5 bases, and 20 bases lay in between. There are 16 residues in the CDR3. The CDR3 loop reads CASSSQAAQWGETQYF. The CDR3 nucleotides read TGTGCCAGCAGTTCCCAAGCGGCTCAATGGGGGGAGACCCAGTACTTC. The entire variable domain, with the rest obtained from reference TRBV28 and TRBJ2-5, is as follows: DVKVTQSSRYLVKRTGEKVFLECVQDMDHENMFWYRQDPGLGLRLIYFSYDVKMKEKGDIPEGYSVSREKKERFSLILESASTNQTSMYLCASSSQAAQWGETQYFGPGTRLLVL.

CDR3 nucleotide sequence: TGTGCCAGCAGTTTAACAGGGGGTAGAGGCTACACCTTC. Encoded protein: CASSLTGGRGYTF. This chain links TRBV27 with TRBJ1-2; 8 nucleotides match TRBD1. The CDR3 is 13 amino acids. CDR1 and CDR2 from the germline V gene are MNHEY and SMNVEV (reference sequence). V lost 2 bases, J lost 8 bases, and 4 bases stayed unmatched.

The rearrangement uses TRBV30 and TRBJ2-1, with 9 bases aligning to TRBD2. The CDR3 has 14 amino acids. With 0 bases clipped from V and 6 bases from J, the junction kept 3 bases outside the gene matches. The germline V gene encodes CDR1 GTSNPN and CDR2 SVGIG (reference sequence). The CDR3 DNA sequence: TGTGCCTGGAGTGTATCTAGCGGGGCCAATGAGCAGTTCTTC. This codes for CAWSVSSGANEQFF.

In the case of this clone: Distinct nucleotide sequences in the sample also encode this CDR3. J is TRBJ1-1 and V is TRBV5-1, with D unclear. The CDR3 has 11 amino acids. Per the germline V gene, CDR1 is SGHRS and CDR2 is YFSETQ. V lost 0 bases to trimming and J lost 5 bases, with 2 bases between them. The CDR3 DNA reads as TGCGCCAGCAGCTTGGGAACTGAAGCTTTCTTT. It is translated as CASSLGTEAFF.

The chain carries TRBV28 and TRBJ2-2; D possibly matches TRBD1 or TRBD2 (5 bases each). V lost 2 bases, J lost 7 bases, and 11 bases lay in between. Germline loops: CDR1 MDHEN, CDR2 SYDVKM. The CDR3 is 14 amino acids. The CDR3 region has the DNA TGTGCCAGCAGTTTAGGGGGATTGGTCGGGGAGCTGTTTTTT. Protein sequence: CASSLGGLVGELFF.

The V gene is TRBV7-8, the J gene TRBJ1-4; D unresolved. Deletions cut 5 bases from V and 6 bases from J, with 19 bases between. The CDR3 consists of 16 residues. Germline V gene data show CDR1 as SGHVS and CDR2 as FQNEAQ. The CDR3 loop is CASSPSRGLRDEKLFF. The CDR3 DNA is TGTGCCAGCAGCCCCAGTCGAGGACTCCGGGATGAAAAACTGTTTTTT.

V gene TRBV2 combines with J gene TRBJ1-6; 8 nucleotides line up with TRBD1. The CDR3 loop spans 16 amino acids. Germline-derived CDR1 and CDR2 are SNHLY and FYNNEI. The V and J ends lost 3 bases and 6 bases, in that order; junction bases with no gene match: 7. The CDR3 loop reads CASSDRQGAVNSPLHF. CDR3 DNA sequence: TGTGCCAGCAGTGATCGGCAGGGGGCCGTTAATTCACCCCTCCACTTT.

V is TRBV7-8 and J is TRBJ2-7; D is perhaps TRBD1 (5 bases). With 4 bases removed from V and 7 bases from J, the gap between germline ends came to 8 bases. This CDR3 comprises 11 residues. CDR1 SGHVS and CDR2 FQNEAQ come from the germline V gene. The CDR3 DNA sequence: TGTGCCAGCAGCTCAAGACAGGAGCAGTACTTC. Protein: CASSSRQEQYF.

This clone was seen only a few times. J is TRBJ2-7 and V is TRBV19; TRBD1 aligns across 9 bases. CDR3 length equals 17 residues. Per the germline V gene, CDR1 is LNHDA and CDR2 is SQIVND (reference sequence). J lost 3 bases, V lost 5 bases, and 14 bases had no gene match. For the CDR3, the DNA is TGTGCCAGTAGTCCGGGGACAGGGTTACTTCGGAACTACGAGCAGTACTTC. Protein product: CASSPGTGLLRNYEQYF.

This chain links TRBV7-2 with TRBJ1-2, with a weak D call TRBD1 (5 bases). Trimming stripped 1 base from V and 6 bases from J, with 21 bases between. CDR1 SGHTA and CDR2 FQGNSA come from the germline V gene. This CDR3 is built from 17 residues. The CDR3 sequence is CASSLDWGGVRWNGYTF. The CDR3 DNA sequence: TGTGCCAGCAGCTTAGATTGGGGGGGTGTCCGGTGGAATGGCTACACCTTC.

V is TRBV10-3 and J is TRBJ1-6; possible D gene TRBD1, 6 bases. Germline CDR1 and CDR2: ENHRY and SYGVKD. The CDR3 spans 14 residues. The V gene lost 4 bases and the J gene lost 7 bases, with 11 bases spanning the gap. The CDR3 sequence is CAISAGANNSPLHF. The CDR3 nucleotides are TGTGCCATCAGTGCAGGGGCCAACAATTCACCCCTCCACTTT.

The chain uses TRBV7-9 and TRBJ1-2; 7 bases align to TRBD1. The CDR3 spans 13 residues. The germline V gene has CDR1 SEHNR and CDR2 FQNEAQ (reference sequence). CDR3 amino acids: CGWRDSHNYGYTF. CDR3 DNA sequence: TGTGGCTGGCGGGACAGTCATAACTATGGCTACACCTTC.

This CDR3 is CASSYSRTVETEAFF. CDR3 DNA: TGTGCCAGCAGTTACTCAAGGACAGTAGAGACTGAAGCTTTCTTT. The gene calls are TRBV6-5 and TRBJ1-1, with TRBD1 as a possible D gene (6 bases). The CDR3 sequence is 15 residues long. CDR1 MNHEY and CDR2 SVGAGI come from the germline V gene. The V end was cut by 0 bases, the J end by 5 bases, with 13 bases between.

As for this clone: The sample holds other DNA sequences that translate to the same CDR3. The chain is built from TRBV20-1 and TRBJ1-2; D gene ambiguous. The CDR3 has 10 amino acids. Trimming left V 6 bases short and J 2 bases short, with 4 bases between. Germline values: CDR1 DFQATT, CDR2 SNEGSKA (reference sequence). CDR3 region: CSAPNYGYTF. DNA of the CDR3: TGCAGTGCCCCGAACTATGGCTACACCTTC.

The J gene is TRBJ2-1, the V gene TRBV7-9, with D tentatively TRBD2 (5 bases). Germline CDR1 SEHNR, CDR2 FQNEAQ (reference sequence). The CDR3 extends over 13 amino acids. The V and J ends lost 5 bases and 8 bases respectively, with 13 bases between them. The CDR3 protein is CASSRDPGDEQFF. CDR3 in DNA: TGTGCCAGCAGCCGGGATCCCGGGGATGAGCAGTTCTTC.

The genes are TRBV7-8 and TRBJ1-1; D uncertain. Germline V gene lookup returns CDR1 SGHVS and CDR2 FQNEAQ. This CDR3 region has 13 residues. The V and J ends lost 7 bases and 3 bases respectively, with 12 bases between them. CDR3 region: CASTGYGYTEAFF. CDR3 bases: TGTGCCAGCACGGGATATGGGTACACTGAAGCTTTCTTT.

The chain employs TRBV6-5 and TRBJ2-2; D is possibly TRBD1 or TRBD2 (6 bases each). V lost 9 bases to trimming and J lost 0 bases, with 14 bases between them. Germline CDR1 is MNHEY and CDR2 is SVGAGI. The CDR3 covers 15 residues. This chain's CDR3 is CASRPGGANTGELFF. The CDR3 bases are TGTGCCAGTCGCCCCGGGGGCGCGAACACCGGGGAGCTGTTTTTT.

This clone was detected a few times. The V gene is TRBV7-2, the J gene TRBJ1-3; D not certain. The germline V gene encodes CDR1 SGHTA and CDR2 FQGNSA. The V end was cut by 3 bases, the J end by 6 bases, with 15 bases between. The CDR3 extends over 15 amino acids. CDR3 amino acids: CASSFMGLGENTIYF. The DNA for the CDR3 is TGTGCCAGCAGCTTTATGGGCCTTGGGGAAAACACCATATATTTT.

This chain connects TRBV28 to TRBJ1-4; D uncertain. The CDR3 extends over 14 amino acids. Trimming took 8 bases from V and 3 from J, leaving 13 bases between them. CDR1 is MDHEN, CDR2 SYDVKM, per germline. The CDR3, as DNA: TGTGCCAGCCGCAGTCAGACGGCTAATGAAAAACTGTTTTTT. This encodes CASRSQTANEKLFF.

This chain uses TRBV9 with TRBJ1-2; 9 bases are shared with TRBD1. CDR3 length: 15 residues. J was trimmed by 2 bases and V by 4 bases; bases with no gene match: 6. In germline, CDR1 is SGDLS, CDR2 YYNGEE. This CDR3 reads CASSPSGTGNYGYTF. The CDR3 DNA is TGTGCCAGCAGCCCCTCAGGGACAGGGAACTATGGCTACACCTTC. The full variable domain, completed using reference TRBV9 and TRBJ1-2, is DSGVTQTPKHLITATGQRVTLRCSPRSGDLSVYWYQQSLDQGLQFLIQYYNGEERAKGNILERFSAQQFPDLHSELNLSSLELGDSALYFCASSPSGTGNYGYTFGSGTRLTVV.

The rearrangement links TRBV6-5 to TRBJ2-3; D gene ambiguous. Trimming left V 2 bases short and J 3 bases short, with 6 bases between. The germline V gene encodes CDR1 MNHEY and CDR2 SVGAGI. The CDR3 runs to 13 residues. CDR3 residues: CASSYPGTDTQYF. CDR3 sequence (DNA): TGTGCCAGCAGTTACCCTGGGACAGATACGCAGTATTTT.

As regards this clone: Other DNA sequences in this specimen translate into the identical CDR3. The chain links TRBV3-1 (or the pseudogene TRBV3-2) to TRBJ1-1, with unresolved D. CDR3 size: 13 residues. Germline V CDR1 and CDR2: LGHDT, YNNKEL (reference sequence). Deletions cut 1 base from V and 5 bases from J, with 8 bases between. This CDR3 is CASSQGRGTEAFF. The CDR3 DNA reads as TGTGCCAGCAGCCAAGGACGGGGAACTGAAGCTTTCTTT.

This chain joins TRBV30 and TRBJ1-1, with a weak D call TRBD1 (6 bases). V was clipped by 3 bases and J by 4 bases, with 12 bases between them. This CDR3 is 13 amino acids long. Germline-derived CDR1 and CDR2 are GTSNPN and SVGIG (reference sequence). The DNA for the CDR3 is TGTGCCTGGAGCGGAGGGGGGGTCACTGAAGCTTTCTTT. It specifies CAWSGGGVTEAFF.

The chain has TRBV15 and TRBJ1-5; D remains unclear. The CDR3 contains 12 residues. CDR1 and CDR2 from the germline V gene are LNHNV and YYDKDF (reference sequence). With 0 bases removed from V and 6 bases from J, the gap between germline ends came to 3 bases. Here the CDR3 reads CATSREVQPQHF. DNA of the CDR3: TGTGCCACCAGCAGAGAGGTTCAGCCCCAGCATTTT.

V usage is TRBV7-3 and J usage is TRBJ2-2, with TRBD1 matching 8 bases. This CDR3 comprises 16 residues. Per the germline V gene, CDR1 is SGHTA and CDR2 is FQGTGA. Trimming at V came to 5 bases and at J to 1 base, leaving 6 bases not matched to a gene. The CDR3 DNA reads as TGTGCCAGCAGCCAAAGAGGACAGGGGAACACCGGGGAGCTGTTTTTT. It translates to CASSQRGQGNTGELFF.

The J gene is TRBJ2-6, the V gene TRBV7-6; TRBD1 is a possible D gene (5 bases). The CDR3 extends over 15 amino acids. Trimming cost V 8 bases and J 4 bases, with 15 bases left between them. Germline assignment: CDR1 SGHVS and CDR2 FNYEAQ. CDR3: CASSQATEGANVLTF. The CDR3 DNA reads TGTGCCAGCTCACAGGCGACGGAGGGGGCCAACGTCCTGACTTTC.

V usage is TRBV11-1 and J usage is TRBJ2-5; D ambiguous. Trimming took off 3 bases at V and 1 base at J, with 9 bases between the two ends. The CDR3 is 14 amino acids. Germline CDR1 reads SGHAT; CDR2 reads FQDESV (reference sequence). Written as DNA, the CDR3 is TGTGCCAGCAGCTTGGACGGAGCCCAAGAGACCCAGTACTTC. This codes for CASSLDGAQETQYF.

This clone was detected only once. The rearrangement links TRBV30 to TRBJ1-6; unclear D gene. V lost 2 bases, J lost 0 bases, and 11 bases lay in between. The germline V gene has CDR1 GTSNPN and CDR2 SVGIG (reference sequence). This CDR3 spans 16 amino acids. In nucleotides, the CDR3 is TGTGCCTGGAGTACACGTAAGAGCTCCTATAATTCACCCCTCCACTTT. Translation gives CAWSTRKSSYNSPLHF.

This chain connects TRBV30 to TRBJ1-1, with TRBD1 as a possible D gene (6 bases). V was shortened by 3 bases and J by 8 bases, with 16 bases between the two germline ends. Germline CDR1 GTSNPN, CDR2 SVGIG (reference sequence). The CDR3 consists of 13 residues. CDR3 in amino acids: CAWSHSAGAEAFF. As DNA, the CDR3 is TGTGCCTGGAGCCACTCGGCGGGGGCCGAAGCTTTCTTT.

This clone appeared once. This chain connects TRBV4-3 to TRBJ2-6, with D possibly matching TRBD2 (7 bases). This CDR3 has 19 residues. Trimming left V 4 bases short and J 0 bases short, with 19 bases between. Looked up from germline, CDR1 is LGHNA and CDR2 is YSLEER. CDR3 protein: CASSPRRRGGSSGANVLTF. As DNA, the CDR3 is TGCGCCAGCAGCCCTAGGAGGAGGGGGGGCTCCTCTGGGGCCAACGTCCTGACTTTC.